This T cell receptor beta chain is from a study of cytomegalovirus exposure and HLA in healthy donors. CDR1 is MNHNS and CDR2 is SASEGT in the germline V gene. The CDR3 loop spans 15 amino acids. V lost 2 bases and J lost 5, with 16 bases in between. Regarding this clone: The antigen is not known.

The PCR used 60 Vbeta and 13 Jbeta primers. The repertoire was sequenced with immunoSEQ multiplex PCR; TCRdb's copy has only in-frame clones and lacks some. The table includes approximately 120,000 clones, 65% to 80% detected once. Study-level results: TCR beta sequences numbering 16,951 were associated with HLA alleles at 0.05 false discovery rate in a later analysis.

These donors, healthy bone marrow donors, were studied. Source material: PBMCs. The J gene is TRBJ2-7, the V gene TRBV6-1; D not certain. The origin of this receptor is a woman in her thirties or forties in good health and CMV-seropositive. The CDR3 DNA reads TGTGCCAGCAGTGAATTCGCGTCGGGTTCGGACGAGCAGTACTTC. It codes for CASSEFASGSDEQYF.